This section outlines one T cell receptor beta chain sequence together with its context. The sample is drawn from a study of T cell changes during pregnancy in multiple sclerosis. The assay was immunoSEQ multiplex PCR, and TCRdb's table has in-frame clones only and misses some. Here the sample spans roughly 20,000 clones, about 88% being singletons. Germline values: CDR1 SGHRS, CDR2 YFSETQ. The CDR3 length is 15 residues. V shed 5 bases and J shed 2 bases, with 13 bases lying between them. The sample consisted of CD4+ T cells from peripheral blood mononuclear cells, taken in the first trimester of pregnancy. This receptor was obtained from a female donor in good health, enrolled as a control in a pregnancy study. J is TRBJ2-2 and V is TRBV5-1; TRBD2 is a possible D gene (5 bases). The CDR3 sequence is CASRVRSANTGELFF. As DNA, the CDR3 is TGCGCCAGCAGGGTCCGTAGCGCAAACACCGGGGAGCTGTTTTTT.